This section outlines one T cell receptor (beta chain) sequence together with its context. The data were taken from a study of spatial heterogeneity in lung cancer. Study as a whole: Detected sequences consistently included more beta-chain ones than alpha-chain ones. More than eight raw reads, on average, carried each unique TCR and UMI combination.

TCR cDNA molecules each had a unique molecular identifier. MiXCR was run by TCRdb on the 5' RACE reads, yielding one entry per CDR3 protein. This sample carries about 12,000 distinct CDR3 sequences, 14% of them seen once, and the ten largest clones take 37%. Time point specified: sample taken at primary tumor resection. Whole RNA, which was extracted from tumor, nontumor lung tissue or frozen PBMC, was sequenced without any cell sorting. V lost 0 bases to trimming and J lost 0 bases, with 7 bases between them. The germline V gene encodes CDR1 SGHRS and CDR2 YFSETQ. CDR3 length: 16 residues. The starting material was PBMCs, obtained at surgery. The sequence came from a male donor with early-stage non-small cell lung cancer. The chain is built from TRBV5-1 and TRBJ2-6; D is uncertain. The CDR3 DNA follows: TGCGCCAGCAGCTTGGACGGAATCTCTGGGGCCAACGTCCTGACTTTC. As protein: CASSLDGISGANVLTF.